This T cell receptor beta chain originates from a study of T cells in Graves' hyperthyroidism and ophthalmopathy. Study-wide findings and caveats: Prediction of ophthalmopathy progression came a median 6.5 months pre-onset. A model using 13 V-J features told ophthalmopathy apart from stable hyperthyroidism.

Fresh peripheral blood, approximately 9.7 ml, was the source of the PBMCs. To note about this clonotype: The antigen is not known.

The TCR beta CDR3 regions underwent amplification using RNA transcripts as the source. The primer set for the first-round RT-PCR of the TCR CDR3 was HTBI. TCRdb redid the calling of the multiplex PCR reads with MiXCR, one entry per CDR3 protein. The data show 370,000 or so distinct CDR3 sequences, with 25% seen just once and around 67% held by the top ten. This TCR was recovered from a man between 50 and 59 years old with Graves' hyperthyroidism. Sample: blood.

The CDR3: CASRDRGRRSDYGYTF. CDR3 coding DNA: TGTGCCAGCCGGGACAGGGGGCGTCGATCTGACTATGGCTACACCTTC. The rearrangement joins TRBV5-6 to TRBJ1-2; 12 positions match TRBD1. The CDR3 contains 16 residues. V was clipped by 7 bases and J by 3 bases; unmatched bases: 10. From germline, CDR1 is SGHDT and CDR2 YYEEEE.